This TCR beta chain came from a study of blood T cell repertoires in COVID-19. Study-level background: Acute and convalescent COVID-19 specimens originated in the United States, Italy and Spain. PBMCs, B-cell-depleted T cells, or T cells were the source of the cDNA or gDNA that made up the material.

In the original processing: Estimation of nucleated cell counts relied on the amplification of reference gene primers. Clones were read by immunoSEQ multiplex PCR, and TCRdb kept only the in-frame ones, dropping some. V, J and clone size were drawn from that table, and D and trimming were deduced from the DNA. The repertoire consists of some 150,000 clones, with around four fifths occurring once and the leading ten covering 13% to 15%. This CDR3 comprises 19 residues. V was pared by 3 bases and J by 0 bases, with 21 bases between. Seattle participants joined during active infection and were tracked over time.

The sequencing sample was made of peripheral blood. The clonotype comes from a woman in her 70s with COVID-19, enrolled during active disease. This rearrangement joins TRBV23-1 to TRBJ2-1; D is perhaps TRBD2 (5 bases). TRBV23-1 falls under the ORF class, with uncertain function. CDR3 residues: CASSHLYSGEPSSYNEQFF. CDR3 nucleotides: TGCGCCAGCAGTCATCTCTATTCCGGGGAGCCCAGCTCCTACAATGAGCAGTTCTTC.